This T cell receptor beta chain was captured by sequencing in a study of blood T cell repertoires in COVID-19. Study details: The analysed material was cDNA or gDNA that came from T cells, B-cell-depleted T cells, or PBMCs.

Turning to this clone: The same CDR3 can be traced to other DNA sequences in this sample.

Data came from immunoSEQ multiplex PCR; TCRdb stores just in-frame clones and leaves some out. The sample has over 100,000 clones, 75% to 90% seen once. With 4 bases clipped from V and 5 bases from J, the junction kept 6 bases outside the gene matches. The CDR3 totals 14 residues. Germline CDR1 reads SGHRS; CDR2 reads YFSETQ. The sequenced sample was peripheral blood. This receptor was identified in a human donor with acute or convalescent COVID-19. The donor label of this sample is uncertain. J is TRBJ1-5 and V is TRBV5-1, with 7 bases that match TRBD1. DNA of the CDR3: TGCGCCAGCAGCCTAGGACAGGTCGATCAGCCCCAGCATTTT. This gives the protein CASSLGQVDQPQHF.